This T cell receptor (beta chain) was found in a study of shared T cell receptors in the human thymus. Germline lookup yields CDR1 SGDLS and CDR2 YYNGEE. The CDR3 covers 15 residues. J gave up 1 base and V 4 bases, and 4 bases lay outside the gene matches. This clone was picked up a small number of times. Here immunoSEQ multiplex PCR was the method, and the copy in TCRdb shows in-frame clones only, minus some. The sample lists around 340,000 clones, 85% to 95% occurring once. The sequencing input was thymocytes. The rearrangement uses TRBV9 and TRBJ2-1; 8 bases are a match to TRBD1. The receptor was isolated from a human donor. Written as DNA, the CDR3 is TGTGCCAGCAGCAAGCGGACAGGGTCCTACAATGAGCAGTTCTTC. It yields the protein CASSKRTGSYNEQFF.